This T cell receptor beta chain was sequenced during a study of beta chain features in type 1 diabetes. There was one heparinised blood draw per donor, averaging about 100 mL. CD45RO/CCR7/CD25/CD127/CD95/CD27 sorting isolated CD4+ naive, central memory, regulatory and stem cell-like memory cells. Trimming removed 7 bases from V and 7 bases from J, with 19 bases in between. This CDR3 spans 14 amino acids. The V gene's germline CDR1 is SNHLY and CDR2 FYNNEI. TCRB transcripts that were expressed got sequenced, as all of the isolated RNA had been reverse transcribed. The repertoire was sequenced with immunoSEQ multiplex PCR; TCRdb's copy has only in-frame clones and lacks some. Among roughly 400,000 clones listed, approximately 15% were seen once.

The sequence was obtained from a man aged 25 to 40 in good health. Sequencing was performed on naive CD4+ T cells from blood. This chain joins TRBV2 and TRBJ1-2; D unresolved. The CDR3 DNA follows: TGTGCCAGCACCGAAGACATGACGGCGGGTGGCTACACCTTC. Amino acids: CASTEDMTAGGYTF.